This is a list of T cell receptor beta chains from one sample in a study of blood T cell repertoires in COVID-19. Profiled with immunoSEQ multiplex PCR; TCRdb holds only in-frame clones, not every one. The sample shows about 110,000 clones, more than 75% of them seen only once. Sequences were obtained from peripheral blood. The receptors here all came from a man aged 35 to 55 with acute or convalescent COVID-19. Both conserved end residues are part of each CDR3. A D gene is named only where the DNA matches it firmly. The size entry is marked missing in some rows and otherwise reads once, few, many or a size class.

>TRBV19|.|TRBJ1-2|.
TGTGCCAGTAGTATGATCGCCGGAGGGCAAGGCTACACCTTC
CASSMIAGGQGYTF
>TRBV7-2|.|TRBJ1-1|TRBD1
TGTGCCAGCAGCTTGAATCCCTGGACAGGGGGGAACACTGAAGCTTTCTTT
CASSLNPWTGGNTEAFF
>TRBV7-9|.|TRBJ2-2|.
TGTGCCAGCCTAGTAACGGGGGAGCTGTTTTTT
CASLVTGELFF
>TRBV6-5|.|TRBJ2-1|.
TGTGCCAGCAGTTGGACGAGGGCCGATGAGCAGTTCTTC
CASSWTRADEQFF
>TRBV25-1|.|TRBJ1-3|.
TGTGCCAGCAGCCTCTTCAGCTCTGGAAACACCATATATTTT
CASSLFSSGNTIYF
>TRBV12-5|.|TRBJ2-3|.
TGTGCTAGTGGTTTGGGATCAGGGGCAGATACGCAGTATTTT
CASGLGSGADTQYF
>TRBV3-1/TRBV3-2|.|TRBJ1-3|.
TGTGCCAGCAGCCACGCTGGGGAGGGTGGAAACACCATATATTTT
CASSHAGEGGNTIYF
>TRBV25-1|.|TRBJ2-3|TRBD1
TGTGCCAGCAGTGCATTCTCCGGGACAGGGCTTTTCACAGATACGCAGTATTTT
CASSAFSGTGLFTDTQYF
>TRBV9|.|TRBJ2-3|TRBD2
TGTGCCAGCAGCGGCGGACTAGCGGGGTTGGGTACGCAGTATTTT
CASSGGLAGLGTQYF
>TRBV7-9|.|TRBJ1-4|.
TGTGCCAGCAGCTCTCAGGGGAAGGATGAAAAACTGTTTTTT
CASSSQGKDEKLFF
>TRBV19|.|TRBJ1-2|.
TGTGCCAGTACCTCGTATGGGCAAACCTATGGCTACACCTTC
CASTSYGQTYGYTF
>TRBV19|.|TRBJ1-2|.
TGTGCCAGCGATCGTGGGGACTACTATGGCTACACCTTC
CASDRGDYYGYTF
>TRBV27|few|TRBJ2-7|TRBD1
TGTGCCAGCAGTCCGAGGGGGCCGAGCTCCTACGAGCAGTACTTC
CASSPRGPSSYEQYF
>TRBV15|.|TRBJ2-5|TRBD1
TGTGCCTCTAGCCCGGGACAGGGGGCAGAGACCCAGTACTTC
CASSPGQGAETQYF
>TRBV19|.|TRBJ1-1|.
TGTGCCAGTGGTAGGCTATTCAGGGGGAACACTGAAGCTTTCTTT
CASGRLFRGNTEAFF
>TRBV6-2/TRBV6-3|.|TRBJ1-6|.
TGTGCCAGCAGTTACTTTCGGGGTCGGAGTAATTCACCCCTCCACTTT
CASSYFRGRSNSPLHF
>TRBV30|.|TRBJ2-5|TRBD1
TGTGCCTGGGGACAGGTAGAGACCCAGTACTTC
CAWGQVETQYF
>TRBV19|.|TRBJ2-1|.
TGTGCCAGTAGTGGCTTTTACAATGAGCAGTTCTTC
CASSGFYNEQFF
>TRBV4-1|.|TRBJ2-7|.
TGCGCCAGCAGCCGAGAACCGCGGGGAGCCTCGACCTACGAAGAGCAGTACTTC
CASSREPRGASTYEEQYF
>TRBV21-1|.|TRBJ1-5|.
TGTGCCAGCAGCAAAAGGGGGCTCCGAGGTCAGCCCCAGCATTTT
CASSKRGLRGQPQHF
>TRBV29-1|few|TRBJ1-3|TRBD1
TGCAGCGTGGCGACAGGGCGCGGAAACACCATATATTTT
CSVATGRGNTIYF
>TRBV4-1|.|TRBJ2-1|.
TGCGCCAGCAGCTTCCGCAACCCCCTGAGGGGGGGAGGGAATGAGCAGTTCTTC
CASSFRNPLRGGGNEQFF